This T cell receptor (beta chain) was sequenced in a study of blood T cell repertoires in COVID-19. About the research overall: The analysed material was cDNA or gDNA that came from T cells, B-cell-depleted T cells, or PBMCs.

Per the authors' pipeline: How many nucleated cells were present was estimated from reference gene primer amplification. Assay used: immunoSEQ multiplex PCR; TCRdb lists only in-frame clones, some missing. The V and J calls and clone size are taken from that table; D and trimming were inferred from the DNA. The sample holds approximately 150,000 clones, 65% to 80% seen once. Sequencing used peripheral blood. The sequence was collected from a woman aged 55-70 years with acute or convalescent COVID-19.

The CDR3 DNA follows: TGTGCCAGCAGCTTAGTGTCTAGCGGGAGCGAAGATACGCAGTATTTT. Translation gives CASSLVSSGSEDTQYF. V is TRBV7-8 and J is TRBJ2-3, with 10 bases aligning to TRBD2. V lost 1 base and J lost 5; bases outside the gene matches: 6. This CDR3 region has 16 residues. Germline V gene data show CDR1 as SGHVS and CDR2 as FQNEAQ.